The TCR beta chain under discussion was sequenced for a study of a mutant IDH1 vaccine in newly diagnosed glioma. In the study overall: Previous care, which was radiotherapy, temozolomide, or both, most often involved both.

The data were produced by immunoSEQ multiplex PCR, yet TCRdb's version contains in-frame clones alone and is incomplete. Of some 59,000 clones listed, 70% to 90% are singletons. Study findings and constraints: The study observed vaccine-induced immune responses in approximately 93% of patients.

As regards this clone: Its antigen is not known.

Time point noted: baseline, week 1 (first vaccination visit). Treatment in this sample: pre-vaccination baseline after standard-of-care therapy. Donors' newly diagnosed IDH1-mutant WHO grade 3 or 4 astrocytomas lacked nuclear ATRX. Germline lookup yields CDR1 SGHDT and CDR2 YYEEEE. The V gene end was trimmed by 4 bases and the J gene end by 3 bases; junction bases not matched to a gene: 6. CDR3 length equals 14 residues. The sequences come from PBMCs, collected from a glioma patient treated with radiotherapy, temozolomide or both. The TCR comes from a man aged 18 to 29 with glioma. This rearrangement joins TRBV5-6 to TRBJ2-7, with 8 bases lining up with TRBD1. Here the CDR3 DNA reads TGTGCCAGCAGCGGGACGGACAGGGTCTACGAGCAGTACTTC. The encoded protein is CASSGTDRVYEQYF.